The entry below describes one T cell receptor beta chain. Its antigen remains unknown. The data originate from a study of T cell responses to AZD1222 COVID-19 vaccine. Points from the study as a whole: Repertoire sampling was restricted to post-peak T cell response timepoints.

Here immunoSEQ multiplex PCR was the method, and the copy in TCRdb shows in-frame clones only, minus some. The sample lists about 150,000 clones; 86% were seen once. V dropped 0 bases and J dropped 2 bases, with 11 bases sitting between them. The CDR3 loop spans 16 amino acids. Germline-derived CDR1 and CDR2 are SGHVS and FNYEAQ. The specimen was peripheral blood, collected on day 0 of MenACWY control vaccination. This sequence was found in an adult in good health. J is TRBJ1-5 and V is TRBV7-6; possible D gene TRBD1, 5 bases. CDR3 coding DNA: TGTGCCAGCAGCTTAGCGGGGGGTAGGGGCAATCAGCCCCAGCATTTT. Encoded protein: CASSLAGGRGNQPQHF.